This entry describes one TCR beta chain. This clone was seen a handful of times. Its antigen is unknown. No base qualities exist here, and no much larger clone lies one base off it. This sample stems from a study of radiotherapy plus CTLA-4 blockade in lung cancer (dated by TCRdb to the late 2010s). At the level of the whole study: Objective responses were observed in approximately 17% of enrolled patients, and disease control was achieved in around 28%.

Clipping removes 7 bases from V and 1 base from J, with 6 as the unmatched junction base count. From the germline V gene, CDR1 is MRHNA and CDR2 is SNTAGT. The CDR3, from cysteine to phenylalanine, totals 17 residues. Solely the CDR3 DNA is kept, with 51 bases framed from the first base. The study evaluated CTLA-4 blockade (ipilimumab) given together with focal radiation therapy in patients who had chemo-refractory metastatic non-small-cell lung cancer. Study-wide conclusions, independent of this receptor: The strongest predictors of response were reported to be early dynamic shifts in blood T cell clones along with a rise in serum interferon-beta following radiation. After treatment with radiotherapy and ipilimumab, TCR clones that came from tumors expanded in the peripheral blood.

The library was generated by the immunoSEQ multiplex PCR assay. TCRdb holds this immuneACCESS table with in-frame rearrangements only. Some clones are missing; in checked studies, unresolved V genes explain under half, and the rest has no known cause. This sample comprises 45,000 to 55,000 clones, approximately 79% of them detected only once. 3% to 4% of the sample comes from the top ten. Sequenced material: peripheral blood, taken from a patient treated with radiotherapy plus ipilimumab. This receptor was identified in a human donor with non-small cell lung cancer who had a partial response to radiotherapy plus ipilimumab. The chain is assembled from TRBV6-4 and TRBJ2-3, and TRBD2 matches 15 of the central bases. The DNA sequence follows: TGTGCCAGCAAGGGACTAGCGGGGGGTAGGGGCACAGATACGCAGTATTTT. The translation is CASKGLAGGRGTDTQYF.